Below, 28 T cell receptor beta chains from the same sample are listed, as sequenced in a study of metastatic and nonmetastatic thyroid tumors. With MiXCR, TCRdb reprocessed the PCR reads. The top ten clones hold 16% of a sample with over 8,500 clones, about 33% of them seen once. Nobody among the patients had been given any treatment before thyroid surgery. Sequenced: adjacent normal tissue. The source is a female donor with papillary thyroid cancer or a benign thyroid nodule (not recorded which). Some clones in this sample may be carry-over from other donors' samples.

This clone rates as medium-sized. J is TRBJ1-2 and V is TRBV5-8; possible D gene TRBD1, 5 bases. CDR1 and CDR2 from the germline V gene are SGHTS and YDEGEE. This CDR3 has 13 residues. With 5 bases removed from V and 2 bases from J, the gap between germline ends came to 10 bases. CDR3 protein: CASRVDTNYGYTF. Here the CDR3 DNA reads TGTGCCAGCAGAGTGGACACCAACTATGGCTACACCTTC.

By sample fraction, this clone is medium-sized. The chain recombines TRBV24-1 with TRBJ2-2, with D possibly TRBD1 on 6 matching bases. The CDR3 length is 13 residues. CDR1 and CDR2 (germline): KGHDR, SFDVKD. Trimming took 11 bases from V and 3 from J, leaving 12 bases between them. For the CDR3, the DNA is TGTGCCATTGCGGACAGCTACACCGGGGAGCTGTTTTTT. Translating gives CAIADSYTGELFF.

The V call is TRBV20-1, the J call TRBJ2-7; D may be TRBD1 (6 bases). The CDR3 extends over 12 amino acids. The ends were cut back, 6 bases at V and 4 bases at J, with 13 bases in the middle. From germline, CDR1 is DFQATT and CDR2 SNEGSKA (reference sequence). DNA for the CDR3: TGCAGTGCAGCCACAACAGGGTACGAGCAGTACTTC. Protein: CSAATTGYEQYF.

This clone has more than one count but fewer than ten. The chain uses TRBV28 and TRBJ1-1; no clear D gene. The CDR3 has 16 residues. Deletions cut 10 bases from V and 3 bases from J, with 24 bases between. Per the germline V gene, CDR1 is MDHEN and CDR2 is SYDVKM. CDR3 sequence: CAITAPVGKAYTEAFF. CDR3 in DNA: TGTGCCATCACCGCACCAGTGGGCAAGGCGTACACTGAAGCTTTCTTT.

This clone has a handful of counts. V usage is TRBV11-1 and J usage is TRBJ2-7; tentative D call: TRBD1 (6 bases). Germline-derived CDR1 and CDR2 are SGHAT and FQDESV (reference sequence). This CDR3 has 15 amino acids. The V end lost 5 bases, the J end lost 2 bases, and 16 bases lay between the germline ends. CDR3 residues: CASSRQGQTPYEQYF. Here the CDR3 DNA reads TGTGCCAGCAGCCGCCAAGGACAGACCCCCTACGAGCAGTACTTC. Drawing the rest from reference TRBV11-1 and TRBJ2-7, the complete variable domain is EAEVAQSPRYKITEKSQAVAFWCDPISGHATLYWYRQILGQGPELLVQFQDESVVDDSQLPKDRFSAERLKGVDSTLKIQPAELGDSAMYLCASSRQGQTPYEQYFGPGTRLTVT.

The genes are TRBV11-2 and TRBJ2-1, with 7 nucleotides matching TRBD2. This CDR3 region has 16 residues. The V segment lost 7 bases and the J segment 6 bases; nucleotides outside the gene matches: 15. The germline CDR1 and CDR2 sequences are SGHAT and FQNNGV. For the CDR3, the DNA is TGTGCCAGCATCAACCCCGGGCTAGCGGTAATCAATGAGCAGTTCTTC. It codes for CASINPGLAVINEQFF.

Written as DNA, the CDR3 is TGTGCCAGCAGCTTAGTGCGGGCCTACAATGAGCAGTTCTTC. Translated, it gives CASSLVRAYNEQFF. The chain employs TRBV13 and TRBJ2-1; tentatively, D is TRBD2 (5 bases). The CDR3 loop spans 14 amino acids. Trimming took 1 base from V and 2 from J, leaving 6 bases between them. The germline CDR1 and CDR2 sequences are PRHDT and FYEKMQ (reference sequence).

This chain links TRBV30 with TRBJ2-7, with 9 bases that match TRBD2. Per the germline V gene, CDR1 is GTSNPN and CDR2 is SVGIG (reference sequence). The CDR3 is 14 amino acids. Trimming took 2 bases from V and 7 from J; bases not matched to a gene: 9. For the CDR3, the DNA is TGTGCCTGGAGTACTATAGCGGGAGATATGGAGCAGTACTTC. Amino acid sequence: CAWSTIAGDMEQYF.

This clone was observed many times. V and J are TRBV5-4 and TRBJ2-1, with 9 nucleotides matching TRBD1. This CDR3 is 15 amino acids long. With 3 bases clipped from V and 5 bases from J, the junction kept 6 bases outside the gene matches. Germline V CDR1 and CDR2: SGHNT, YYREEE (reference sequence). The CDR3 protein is CASSSKDRGDNEQFF. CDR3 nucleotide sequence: TGTGCCAGCAGCTCGAAGGACAGGGGAGACAATGAGCAGTTCTTC.

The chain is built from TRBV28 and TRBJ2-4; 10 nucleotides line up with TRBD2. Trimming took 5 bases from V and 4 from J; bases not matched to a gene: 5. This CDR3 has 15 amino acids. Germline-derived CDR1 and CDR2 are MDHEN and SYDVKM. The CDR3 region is CASSIKTSGKNIQYF. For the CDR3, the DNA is TGTGCCAGCAGTATTAAGACTAGCGGGAAAAACATTCAGTACTTC.

The CDR3 bases are TGCGCCAGCAGCATAGGGACAGCCAACTCCTACAATGAGCAGTTCTTC. It codes for CASSIGTANSYNEQFF. This chain joins TRBV5-1 and TRBJ2-1; 7 bases map to TRBD1. The CDR3 consists of 16 residues. Germline V lookup: CDR1 SGHRS, CDR2 YFSETQ. Trimming removed 4 bases from V and 0 bases from J; junction bases left unmatched: 7.

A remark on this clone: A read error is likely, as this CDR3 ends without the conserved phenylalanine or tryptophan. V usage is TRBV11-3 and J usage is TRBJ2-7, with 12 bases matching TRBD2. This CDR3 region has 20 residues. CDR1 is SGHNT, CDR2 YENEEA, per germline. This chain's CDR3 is CASRLGESLAGGPVPYEQYL. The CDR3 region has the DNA TGTGCCAGCAGATTAGGGGAAAGCCTAGCGGGAGGGCCCGTTCCCTACGAGCAGTACCTC.

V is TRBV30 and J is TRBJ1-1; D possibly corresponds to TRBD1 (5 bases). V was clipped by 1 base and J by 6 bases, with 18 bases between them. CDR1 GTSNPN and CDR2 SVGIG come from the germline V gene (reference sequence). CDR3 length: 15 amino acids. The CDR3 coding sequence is TGTGCCTGGAGTGCCCGGATCAAGAAGGGACCTGAAGCTTTCTTT. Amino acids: CAWSARIKKGPEAFF.

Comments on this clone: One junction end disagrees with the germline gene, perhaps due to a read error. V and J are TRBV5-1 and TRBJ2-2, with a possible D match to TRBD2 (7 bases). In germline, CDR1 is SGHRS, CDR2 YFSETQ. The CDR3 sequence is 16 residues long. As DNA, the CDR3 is TGCGCCAGCAGCAATGACCGGGGGGCGTGGACCGGGGAGCTGTCTTTC. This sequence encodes CASSNDRGAWTGELSF. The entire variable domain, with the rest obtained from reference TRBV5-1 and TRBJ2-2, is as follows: KAGVTQTPRYLIKTRGQQVTLSCSPISGHRSVSWYQQTPGQGLQFLFEYFSETQRNKGNFPGRFSGRQFSNSRSEMNVSTLELGDSALYLCASSNDRGAWTGELSFGEGSRLTVL.

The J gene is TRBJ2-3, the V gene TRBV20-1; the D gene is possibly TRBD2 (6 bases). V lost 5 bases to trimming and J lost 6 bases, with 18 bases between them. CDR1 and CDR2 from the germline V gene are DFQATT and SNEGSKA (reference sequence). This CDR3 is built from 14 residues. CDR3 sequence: CSASTSFIWDTQYF. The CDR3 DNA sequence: TGCAGTGCTTCCACTAGCTTTATTTGGGATACGCAGTATTTT.

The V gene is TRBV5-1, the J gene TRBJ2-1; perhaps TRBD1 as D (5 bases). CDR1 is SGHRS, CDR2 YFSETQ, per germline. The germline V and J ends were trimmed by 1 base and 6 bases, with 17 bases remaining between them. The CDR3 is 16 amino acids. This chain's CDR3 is CASSLIGQGFPNEQFF. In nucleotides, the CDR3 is TGCGCCAGCAGCTTGATAGGGCAGGGTTTTCCCAATGAGCAGTTCTTC.

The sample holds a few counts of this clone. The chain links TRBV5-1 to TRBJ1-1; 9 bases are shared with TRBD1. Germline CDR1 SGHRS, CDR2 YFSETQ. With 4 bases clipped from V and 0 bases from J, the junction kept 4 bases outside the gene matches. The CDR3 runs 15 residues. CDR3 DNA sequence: TGCGCCAGCAGCCCTGGACAGGGGTTGAACACTGAAGCTTTCTTT. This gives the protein CASSPGQGLNTEAFF. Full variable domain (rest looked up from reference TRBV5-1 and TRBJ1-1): KAGVTQTPRYLIKTRGQQVTLSCSPISGHRSVSWYQQTPGQGLQFLFEYFSETQRNKGNFPGRFSGRQFSNSRSEMNVSTLELGDSALYLCASSPGQGLNTEAFFGQGTRLTVV.

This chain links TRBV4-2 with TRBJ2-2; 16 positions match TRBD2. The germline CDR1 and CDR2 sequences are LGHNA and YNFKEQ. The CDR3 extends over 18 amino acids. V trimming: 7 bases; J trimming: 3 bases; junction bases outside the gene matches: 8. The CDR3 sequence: CASTPGLAGGLYTGELFF. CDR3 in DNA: TGTGCCAGCACTCCGGGACTAGCGGGAGGGTTGTACACCGGGGAGCTGTTTTTT.

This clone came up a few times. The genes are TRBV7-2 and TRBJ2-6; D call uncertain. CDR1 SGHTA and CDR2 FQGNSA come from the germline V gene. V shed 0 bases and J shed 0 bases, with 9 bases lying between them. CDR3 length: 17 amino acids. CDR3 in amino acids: CASSLAGTPSGANVLTF. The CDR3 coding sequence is TGTGCCAGCAGCTTAGCCGGTACTCCCTCTGGGGCCAACGTCCTGACTTTC.

CDR3 in amino acids: CSAKYSGATDTQYF. The CDR3 DNA sequence: TGCAGTGCTAAGTATAGCGGGGCAACAGATACGCAGTATTTT. V usage is TRBV20-1 and J usage is TRBJ2-3, with TRBD2 matching 8 bases. Germline V gene data show CDR1 as DFQATT and CDR2 as SNEGSKA (reference sequence). Trimming took 4 bases from V and 3 from J; bases not matched to a gene: 6. The CDR3 is 14 amino acids.

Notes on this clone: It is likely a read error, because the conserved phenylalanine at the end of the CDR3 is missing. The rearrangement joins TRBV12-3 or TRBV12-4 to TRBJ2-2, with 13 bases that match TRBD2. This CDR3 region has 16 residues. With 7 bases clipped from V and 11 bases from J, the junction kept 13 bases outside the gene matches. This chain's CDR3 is CASILGLAGEGGELFL. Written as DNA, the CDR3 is TGTGCCAGCATCCTTGGACTAGCGGGAGAGGGAGGTGAGCTGTTTCTT.

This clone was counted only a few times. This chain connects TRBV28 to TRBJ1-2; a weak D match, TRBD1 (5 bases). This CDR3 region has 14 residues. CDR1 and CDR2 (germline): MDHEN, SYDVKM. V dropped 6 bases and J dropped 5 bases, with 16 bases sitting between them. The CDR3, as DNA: TGTGCCAGCAGAAGGGACGGACCCTCGTATGGCTACACCTTC. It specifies CASRRDGPSYGYTF.

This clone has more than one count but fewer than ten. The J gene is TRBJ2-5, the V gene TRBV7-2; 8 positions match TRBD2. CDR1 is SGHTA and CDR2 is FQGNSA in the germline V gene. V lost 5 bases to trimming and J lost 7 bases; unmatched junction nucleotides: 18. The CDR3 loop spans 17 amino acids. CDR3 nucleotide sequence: TGTGCCAGCAGCACTACCCTACTAGCGGCCCGGAATGGGACCCAGTACTTC. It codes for CASSTTLLAARNGTQYF.

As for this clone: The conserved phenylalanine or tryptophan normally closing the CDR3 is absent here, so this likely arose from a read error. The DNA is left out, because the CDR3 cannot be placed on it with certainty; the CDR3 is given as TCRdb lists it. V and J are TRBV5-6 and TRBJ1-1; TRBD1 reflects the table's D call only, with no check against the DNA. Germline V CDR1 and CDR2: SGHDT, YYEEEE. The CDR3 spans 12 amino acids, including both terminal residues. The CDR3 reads CASSLDRGVTSL.

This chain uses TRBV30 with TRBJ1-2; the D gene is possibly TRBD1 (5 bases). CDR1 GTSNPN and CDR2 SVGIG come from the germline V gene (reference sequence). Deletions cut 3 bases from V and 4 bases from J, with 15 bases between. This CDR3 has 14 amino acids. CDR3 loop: CAWSINTGVYGYTF. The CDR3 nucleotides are TGTGCCTGGAGCATTAATACAGGAGTCTATGGCTACACCTTC.

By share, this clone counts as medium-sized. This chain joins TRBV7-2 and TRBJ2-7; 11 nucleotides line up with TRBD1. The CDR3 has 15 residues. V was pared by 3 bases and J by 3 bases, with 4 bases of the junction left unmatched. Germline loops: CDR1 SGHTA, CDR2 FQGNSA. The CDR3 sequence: CASSLLGTGGYEQYF. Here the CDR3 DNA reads TGTGCCAGCAGCTTGCTCGGGACAGGGGGCTACGAGCAGTACTTC.

The CDR3 DNA reads TGCAGTGCTAGGCGGACTAGGAGCACAGATACGCAGTATTTT. Protein: CSARRTRSTDTQYF. J is TRBJ2-3 and V is TRBV20-1; 7 bases are shared with TRBD2. The CDR3 runs 14 residues. Germline V gives CDR1 DFQATT, CDR2 SNEGSKA (reference sequence). Unmatched junction bases numbered 3, after V lost 3 bases and J lost 0 bases.

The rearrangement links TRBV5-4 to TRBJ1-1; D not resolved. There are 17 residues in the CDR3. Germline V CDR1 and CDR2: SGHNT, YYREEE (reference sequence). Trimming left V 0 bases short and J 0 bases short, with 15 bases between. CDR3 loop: CASSLAPIGTMNTEAFF. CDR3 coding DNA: TGTGCCAGCAGCTTGGCACCGATCGGTACGATGAACACTGAAGCTTTCTTT.